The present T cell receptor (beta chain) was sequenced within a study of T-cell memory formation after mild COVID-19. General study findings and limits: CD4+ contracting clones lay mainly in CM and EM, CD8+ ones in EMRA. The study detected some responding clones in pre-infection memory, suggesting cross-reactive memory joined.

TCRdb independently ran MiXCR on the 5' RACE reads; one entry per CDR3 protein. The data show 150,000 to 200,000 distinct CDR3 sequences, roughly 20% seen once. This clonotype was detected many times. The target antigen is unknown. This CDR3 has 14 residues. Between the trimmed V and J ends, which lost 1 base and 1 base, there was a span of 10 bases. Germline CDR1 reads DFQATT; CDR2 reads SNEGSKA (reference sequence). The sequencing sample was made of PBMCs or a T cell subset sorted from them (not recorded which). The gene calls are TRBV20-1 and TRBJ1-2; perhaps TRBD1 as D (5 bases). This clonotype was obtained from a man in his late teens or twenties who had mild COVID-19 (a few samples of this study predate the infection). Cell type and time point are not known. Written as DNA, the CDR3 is TGCAGTGCTAGAGGGGGCAGGCATAACTATGGCTACACCTTC. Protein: CSARGGRHNYGYTF.